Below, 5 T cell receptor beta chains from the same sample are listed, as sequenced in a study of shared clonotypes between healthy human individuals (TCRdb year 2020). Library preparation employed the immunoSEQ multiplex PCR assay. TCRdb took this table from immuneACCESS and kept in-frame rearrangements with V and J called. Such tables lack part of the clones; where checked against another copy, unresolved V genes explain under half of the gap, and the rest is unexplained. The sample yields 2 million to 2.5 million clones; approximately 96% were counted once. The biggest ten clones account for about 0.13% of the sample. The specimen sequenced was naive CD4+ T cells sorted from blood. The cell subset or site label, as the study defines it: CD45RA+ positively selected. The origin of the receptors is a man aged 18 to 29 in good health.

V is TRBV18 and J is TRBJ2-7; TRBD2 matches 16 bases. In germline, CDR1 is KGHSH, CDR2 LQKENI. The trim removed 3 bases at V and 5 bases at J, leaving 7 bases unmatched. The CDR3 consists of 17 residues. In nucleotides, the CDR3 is TGTGCCAGCTCACCGGGACTAGCGGGAGGGCCGCTCAACGAGCAGTACTTC. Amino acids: CASSPGLAGGPLNEQYF.

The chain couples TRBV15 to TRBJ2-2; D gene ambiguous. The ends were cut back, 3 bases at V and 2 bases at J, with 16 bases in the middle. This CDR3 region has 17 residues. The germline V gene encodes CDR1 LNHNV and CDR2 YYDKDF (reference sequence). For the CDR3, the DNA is TGTGCCACCAGCAGCCCTCGGCTAGTCACTAACACCGGGGAGCTGTTTTTT. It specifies CATSSPRLVTNTGELFF.

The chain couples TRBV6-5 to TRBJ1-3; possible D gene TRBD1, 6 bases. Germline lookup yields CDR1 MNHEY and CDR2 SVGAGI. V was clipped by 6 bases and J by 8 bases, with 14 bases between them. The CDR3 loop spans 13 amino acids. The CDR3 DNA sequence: TGTGCCAGCAGGAAACAGGGAGGGTACACCATATATTTT. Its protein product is CASRKQGGYTIYF.

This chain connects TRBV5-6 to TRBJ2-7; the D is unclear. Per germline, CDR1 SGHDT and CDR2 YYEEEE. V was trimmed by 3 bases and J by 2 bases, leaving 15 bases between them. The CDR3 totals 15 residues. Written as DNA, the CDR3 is TGTGCCAGCAGCTCCGGATGGAGAGCAACCTACGAGCAGTACTTC. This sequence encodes CASSSGWRATYEQYF.

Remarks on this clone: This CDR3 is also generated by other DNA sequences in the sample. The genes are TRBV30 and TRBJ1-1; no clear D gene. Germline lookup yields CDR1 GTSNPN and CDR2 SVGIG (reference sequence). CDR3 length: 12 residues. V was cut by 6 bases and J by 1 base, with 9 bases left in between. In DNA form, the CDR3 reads TGTGCCTGTGACCGAGAGAACACTGAAGCTTTCTTT. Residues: CACDRENTEAFF.